This T cell receptor (beta chain) was captured by sequencing in a study of CD8 T cells in ankylosing spondylitis. Germline V gene sequence: CDR1 SGHRS, CDR2 YFSETQ. The length of the CDR3 is 20 residues. V dropped 0 bases and J dropped 0 bases, with 19 bases sitting between them. TCRdb reprocessed the 5' RACE reads with MiXCR, giving one entry per CDR3 protein. The sample carries some 71,000 distinct CDR3 sequences, about 5% recorded once. This clonotype has a count of ten or more. The receptor was derived from a male donor with ankylosing spondylitis or in good health (not recorded which). Sequenced: blood, either unsorted or a sorted T cell fraction (not recorded which). The chain recombines TRBV5-1 with TRBJ2-6; D is unresolved. CDR3 sequence (DNA): TGCGCCAGCAGCTTGGTTGGTGCAGCCTTTGCCGGCTCTGGGGCCAACGTCCTGACTTTC. Its translation: CASSLVGAAFAGSGANVLTF.